This T cell receptor beta chain was recorded in a study of T-cell memory formation after mild COVID-19. Broader study findings: Researchers could not confirm that second-wave clones peaking on day 37 targeted SARS-CoV-2.

CDR1 is MGHRA, CDR2 YSYEKL, per germline. V was clipped by 1 base and J by 2 bases, with 12 bases between them. The CDR3 length is 17 residues. This clonotype was observed a handful of times. Its matching antigen is unknown. TCRdb redid the calling of the 5' RACE reads with MiXCR, one entry per CDR3 protein. The top ten clones hold around two fifths of a sample with 65,000 to 100,000 distinct CDR3 sequences, about 13% of them seen once. Sequencing used PBMCs or a T cell subset sorted from them (not recorded which). The source is a man between 18 and 29 years old who had mild COVID-19 (a few samples of this study predate the infection). Cell type and time point are not known. The chain combines TRBV4-1 with TRBJ2-6; D remains unclear. CDR3 amino acids: CASSQGPGPPGANVLTF. The CDR3 bases are TGCGCCAGCAGCCAAGGACCGGGCCCGCCTGGGGCCAACGTCCTGACTTTC.